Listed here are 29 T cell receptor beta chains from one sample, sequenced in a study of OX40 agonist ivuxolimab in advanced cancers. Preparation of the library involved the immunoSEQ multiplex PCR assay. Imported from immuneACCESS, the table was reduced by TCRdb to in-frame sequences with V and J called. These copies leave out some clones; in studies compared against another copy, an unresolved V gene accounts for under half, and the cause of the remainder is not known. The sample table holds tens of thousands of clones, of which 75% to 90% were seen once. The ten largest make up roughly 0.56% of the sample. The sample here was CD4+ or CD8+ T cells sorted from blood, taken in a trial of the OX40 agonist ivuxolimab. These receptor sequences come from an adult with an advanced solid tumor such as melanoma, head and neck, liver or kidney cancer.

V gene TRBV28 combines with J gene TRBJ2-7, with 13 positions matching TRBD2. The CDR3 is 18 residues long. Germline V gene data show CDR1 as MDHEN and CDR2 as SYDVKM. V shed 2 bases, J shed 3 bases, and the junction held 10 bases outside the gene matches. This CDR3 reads CASSLAGLAGVESYEQYF. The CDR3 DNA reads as TGTGCCAGCAGTTTAGCTGGACTAGCGGGAGTAGAAAGCTACGAGCAGTACTTC.

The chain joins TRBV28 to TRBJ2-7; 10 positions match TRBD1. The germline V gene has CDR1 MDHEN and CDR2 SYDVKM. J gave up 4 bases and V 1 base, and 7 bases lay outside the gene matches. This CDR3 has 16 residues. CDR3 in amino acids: CASSLSRGTGAYEQYF. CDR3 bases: TGTGCCAGCAGTTTATCGCGTGGGACAGGGGCTTACGAGCAGTACTTC.

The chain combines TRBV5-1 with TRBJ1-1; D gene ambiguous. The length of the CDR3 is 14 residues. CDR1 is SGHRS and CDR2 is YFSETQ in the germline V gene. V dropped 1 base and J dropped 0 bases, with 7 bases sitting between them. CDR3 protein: CASSLTRLNTEAFF. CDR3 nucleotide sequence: TGCGCCAGCAGCTTGACGAGACTGAACACTGAAGCTTTCTTT.

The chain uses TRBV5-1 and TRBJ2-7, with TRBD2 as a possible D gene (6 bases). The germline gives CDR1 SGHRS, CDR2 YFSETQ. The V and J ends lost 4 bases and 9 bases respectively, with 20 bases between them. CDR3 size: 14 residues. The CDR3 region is CASSDPGVRSGQYF. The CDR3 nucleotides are TGCGCCAGCAGCGACCCGGGGGTCCGATCGGGGCAGTACTTC. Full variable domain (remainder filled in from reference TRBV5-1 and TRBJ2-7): KAGVTQTPRYLIKTRGQQVTLSCSPISGHRSVSWYQQTPGQGLQFLFEYFSETQRNKGNFPGRFSGRQFSNSRSEMNVSTLELGDSALYLCASSDPGVRSGQYFGPGTRLTVT.

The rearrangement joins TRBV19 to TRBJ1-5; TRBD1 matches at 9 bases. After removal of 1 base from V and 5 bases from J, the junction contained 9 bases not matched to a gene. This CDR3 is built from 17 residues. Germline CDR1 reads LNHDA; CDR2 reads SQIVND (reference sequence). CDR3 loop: CASSIGPDRGGDQPQHF. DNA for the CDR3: TGTGCCAGTAGTATAGGGCCCGACAGGGGGGGGGATCAGCCCCAGCATTTT.

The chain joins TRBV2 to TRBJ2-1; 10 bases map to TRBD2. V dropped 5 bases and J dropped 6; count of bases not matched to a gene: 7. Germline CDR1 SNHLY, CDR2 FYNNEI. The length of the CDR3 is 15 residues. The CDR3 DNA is TGTGCCAGCAGTTTGGGGACTAGCGTAAGCAATGAGCAGTTCTTC. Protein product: CASSLGTSVSNEQFF.

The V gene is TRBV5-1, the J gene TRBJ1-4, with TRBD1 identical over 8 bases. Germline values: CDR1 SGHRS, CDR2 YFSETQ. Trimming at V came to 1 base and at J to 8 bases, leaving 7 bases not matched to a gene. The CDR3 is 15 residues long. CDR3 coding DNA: TGCGCCAGCAGCTTGTCGGGACAGGATTGGGAAAAACTGTTTTTT. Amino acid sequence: CASSLSGQDWEKLFF.

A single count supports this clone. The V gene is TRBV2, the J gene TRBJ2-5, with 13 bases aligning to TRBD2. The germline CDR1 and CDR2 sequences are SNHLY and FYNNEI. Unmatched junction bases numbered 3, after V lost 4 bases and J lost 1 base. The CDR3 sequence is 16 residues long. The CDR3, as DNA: TGTGCCAGCAGTGGGGGGACTAGCGGGGCCCAAGAGACCCAGTACTTC. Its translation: CASSGGTSGAQETQYF.

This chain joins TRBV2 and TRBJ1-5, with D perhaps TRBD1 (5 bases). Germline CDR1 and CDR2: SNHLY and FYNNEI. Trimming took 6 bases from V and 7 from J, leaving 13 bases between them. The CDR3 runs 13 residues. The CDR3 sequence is CASRQDWSQPQHF. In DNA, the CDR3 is TGTGCCAGCAGACAGGATTGGTCCCAGCCCCAGCATTTT.

The CDR3 region is CASNLGLAGDEQFF. In nucleotides, the CDR3 is TGTGCCAGCAATTTGGGACTAGCGGGCGATGAGCAGTTCTTC. The chain has TRBV2 and TRBJ2-1; TRBD2 aligns across 12 bases. The length of the CDR3 is 14 residues. The trim removed 7 bases at V and 8 bases at J, leaving 6 bases unmatched. Germline loops: CDR1 SNHLY, CDR2 FYNNEI.

The CDR3 DNA sequence: TGTGCCAGCAGCTTAAGGGGGGATATGCGGGCCACAGATACGCAGTATTTT. Its translation: CASSLRGDMRATDTQYF. The chain carries TRBV7-3 and TRBJ2-3, with D maybe TRBD2 (6 bases). The CDR3 has 17 amino acids. Germline-derived CDR1 and CDR2 are SGHTA and FQGTGA. Trimming took 1 base from V and 2 from J, leaving 16 bases between them.

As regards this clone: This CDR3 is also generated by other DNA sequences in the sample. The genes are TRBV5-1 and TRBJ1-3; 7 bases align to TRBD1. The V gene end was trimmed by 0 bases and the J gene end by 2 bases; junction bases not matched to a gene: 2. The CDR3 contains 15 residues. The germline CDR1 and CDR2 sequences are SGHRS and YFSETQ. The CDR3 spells CASSLAGGTGNTIYF. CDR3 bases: TGCGCCAGCAGCTTGGCAGGGGGAACTGGAAACACCATATATTTT.

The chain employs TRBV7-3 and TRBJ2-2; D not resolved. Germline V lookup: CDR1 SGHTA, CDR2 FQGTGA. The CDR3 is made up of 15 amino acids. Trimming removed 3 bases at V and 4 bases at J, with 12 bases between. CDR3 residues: CASSLGTWGTGELFF. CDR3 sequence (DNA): TGTGCCAGCAGCTTGGGTACCTGGGGCACCGGGGAGCTGTTTTTT.

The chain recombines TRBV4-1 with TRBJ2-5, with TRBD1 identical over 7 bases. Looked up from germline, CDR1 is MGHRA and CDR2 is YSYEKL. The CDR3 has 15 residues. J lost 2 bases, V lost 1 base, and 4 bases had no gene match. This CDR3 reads CASSQGTGVQETQYF. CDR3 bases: TGCGCCAGCAGCCAAGGGACAGGAGTACAAGAGACCCAGTACTTC.

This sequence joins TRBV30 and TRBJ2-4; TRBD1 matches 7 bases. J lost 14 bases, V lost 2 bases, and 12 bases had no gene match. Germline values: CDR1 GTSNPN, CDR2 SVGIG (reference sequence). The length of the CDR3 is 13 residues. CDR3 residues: CAWSTLPGTEKYF. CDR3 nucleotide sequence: TGTGCCTGGAGTACCCTCCCCGGGACAGAAAAGTACTTC.

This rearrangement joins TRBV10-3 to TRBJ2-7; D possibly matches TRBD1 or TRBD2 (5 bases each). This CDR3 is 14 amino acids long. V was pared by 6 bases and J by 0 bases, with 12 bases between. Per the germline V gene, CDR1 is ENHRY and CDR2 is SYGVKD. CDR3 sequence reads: CAISEGTVSYEQYF. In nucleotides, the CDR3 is TGTGCCATCAGCGAAGGGACCGTCTCCTACGAGCAGTACTTC.

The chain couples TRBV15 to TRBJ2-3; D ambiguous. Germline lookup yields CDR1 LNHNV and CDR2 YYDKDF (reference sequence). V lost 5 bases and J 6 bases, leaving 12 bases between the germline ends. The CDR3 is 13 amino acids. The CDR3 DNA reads TGTGCCACCAGCCCACTACCCTGGGATACGCAGTATTTT. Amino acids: CATSPLPWDTQYF.

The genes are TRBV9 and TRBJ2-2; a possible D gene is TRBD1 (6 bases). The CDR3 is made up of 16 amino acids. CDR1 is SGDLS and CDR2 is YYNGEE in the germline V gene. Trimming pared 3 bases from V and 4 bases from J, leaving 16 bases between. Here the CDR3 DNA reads TGTGCCAGCAGCGCAGGGGAACTGATGCTCACCGGGGAGCTGTTTTTT. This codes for CASSAGELMLTGELFF.

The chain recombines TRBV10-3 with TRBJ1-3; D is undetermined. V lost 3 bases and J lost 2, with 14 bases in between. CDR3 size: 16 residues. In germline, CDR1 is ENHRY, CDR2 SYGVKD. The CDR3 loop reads CAISEPLQTPGNTIYF. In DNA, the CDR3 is TGTGCCATCAGTGAACCCCTCCAGACACCTGGAAACACCATATATTTT.

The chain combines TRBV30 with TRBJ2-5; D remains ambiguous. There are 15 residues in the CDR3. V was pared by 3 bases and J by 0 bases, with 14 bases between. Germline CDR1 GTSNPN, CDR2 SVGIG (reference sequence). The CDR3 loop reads CAWSPFDGYQETQYF. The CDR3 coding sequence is TGTGCCTGGAGCCCGTTCGACGGGTACCAAGAGACCCAGTACTTC.

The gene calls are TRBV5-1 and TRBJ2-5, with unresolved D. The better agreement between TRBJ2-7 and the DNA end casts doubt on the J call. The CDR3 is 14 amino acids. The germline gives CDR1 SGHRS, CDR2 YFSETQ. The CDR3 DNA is TGCGCCAGCAGCTCCCCCGTCCCTCCCTACGAGCAGTACTTC. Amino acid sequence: CASSSPVPPYEQYF.

The CDR3 coding sequence is TGTGCCAGCAGCCCTGCCTGGCAGAGCACAGATACGCAGTATTTT. It encodes CASSPAWQSTDTQYF. The chain joins TRBV11-2 to TRBJ2-3; D gene unclear. The ends were cut back, 5 bases at V and 0 bases at J, with 12 bases in the middle. Looked up from germline, CDR1 is SGHAT and CDR2 is FQNNGV. CDR3 length equals 15 residues.

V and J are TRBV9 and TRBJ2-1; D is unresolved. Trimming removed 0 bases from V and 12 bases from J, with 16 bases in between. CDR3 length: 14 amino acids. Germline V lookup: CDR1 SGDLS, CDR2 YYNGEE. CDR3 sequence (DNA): TGTGCCAGCAGCGTAGGTAGGACGGACGTTTTGCAGTTCTTC. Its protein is CASSVGRTDVLQFF.

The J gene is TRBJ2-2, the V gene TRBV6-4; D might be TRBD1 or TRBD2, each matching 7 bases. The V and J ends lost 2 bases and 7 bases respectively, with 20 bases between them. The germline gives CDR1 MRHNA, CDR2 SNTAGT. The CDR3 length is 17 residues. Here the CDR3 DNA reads TGTGCCAGCAGTGACGTGGCAGGGGGGGGTTTTATCGGGGAGCTGTTTTTT. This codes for CASSDVAGGGFIGELFF.

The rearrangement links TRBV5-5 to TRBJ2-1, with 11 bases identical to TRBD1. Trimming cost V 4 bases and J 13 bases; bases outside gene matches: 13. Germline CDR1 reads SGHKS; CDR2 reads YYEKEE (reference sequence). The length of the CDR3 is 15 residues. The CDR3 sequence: CASSPRTGGGSRQFF. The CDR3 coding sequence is TGTGCCAGCAGCCCTCGGACAGGGGGCGGTTCACGACAGTTCTTC.

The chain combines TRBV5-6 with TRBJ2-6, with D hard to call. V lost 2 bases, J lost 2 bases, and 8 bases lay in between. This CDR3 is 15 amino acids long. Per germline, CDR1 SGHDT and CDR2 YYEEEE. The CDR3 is CASSLVTPGANVLTF. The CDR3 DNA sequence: TGTGCCAGCAGCTTAGTTACTCCTGGGGCCAACGTCCTGACTTTC. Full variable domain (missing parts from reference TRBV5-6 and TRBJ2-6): DAGVTQSPTHLIKTRGQQVTLRCSPKSGHDTVSWYQQALGQGPQFIFQYYEEEERQRGNFPDRFSGHQFPNYSSELNVNALLLGDSALYLCASSLVTPGANVLTFGAGSRLTVL.

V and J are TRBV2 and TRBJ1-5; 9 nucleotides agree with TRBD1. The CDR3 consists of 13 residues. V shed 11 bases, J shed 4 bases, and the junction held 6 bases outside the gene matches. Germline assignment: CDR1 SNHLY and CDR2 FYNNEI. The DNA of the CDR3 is TGTGCCGGGGGGACAGGGACAAATCAGCCCCAGCATTTT. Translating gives CAGGTGTNQPQHF.

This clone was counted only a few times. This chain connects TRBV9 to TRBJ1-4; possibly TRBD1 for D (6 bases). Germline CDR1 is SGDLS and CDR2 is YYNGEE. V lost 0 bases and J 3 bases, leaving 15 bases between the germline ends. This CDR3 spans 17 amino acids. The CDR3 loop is CASSVEGSGQPNEKLFF. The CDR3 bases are TGTGCCAGCAGCGTAGAGGGGTCCGGACAGCCTAATGAAAAACTGTTTTTT.

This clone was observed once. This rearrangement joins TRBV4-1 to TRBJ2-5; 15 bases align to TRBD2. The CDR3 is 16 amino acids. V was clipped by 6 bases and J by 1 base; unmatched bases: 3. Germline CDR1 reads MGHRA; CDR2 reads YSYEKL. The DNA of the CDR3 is TGCGCCAGCAGAGGGGGACTAGCGGGAGGCCAAGAGACCCAGTACTTC. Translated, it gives CASRGGLAGGQETQYF.